Given below is one T cell receptor beta chain in context. Its recognized antigen is unknown. Per-nucleotide qualities are absent, and no much larger clonotype sits a single base away. The junction shows trimming of 3 bases on V and 5 bases on J, plus 17 bases between the germline ends. The CDR3 contains 16 residues, cysteine and phenylalanine counted. Solely the CDR3 DNA is kept, with 48 bases framed from the first base. CDR1 and CDR2 (MDHEN, SYDVKM) derive from the germline V gene. Library prep was done by the immunoSEQ multiplex PCR assay. TCRdb retrieved this table from immuneACCESS and kept in-frame rearrangements only. Not all clones are present; in checked studies, unresolved V genes account for under half, and no reason is known for the remainder. The sample table contains some 40,000 clones; only one count was recorded for less than 90% of them. Approximately 0.62% of the sample comes from the top ten.

The data were taken from a study of T cell changes during pregnancy in multiple sclerosis (dated by TCRdb to 2018 to 2020). At the level of the whole study: The study looked at changes in the T cell repertoire across pregnancy in women with multiple sclerosis.

This clonotype originated in a female donor with multiple sclerosis, enrolled in a pregnancy study. This material consisted of CD4+ T cells from peripheral blood mononuclear cells, taken in the first trimester of pregnancy. The chain employs TRBV28 and TRBJ1-3; the D gene is not confidently resolved. DNA sequence: TGTGCCAGCAGTTTGCCCCGGCAACCTGGGCGAAACACCATATATTTT. Protein translation: CASSLPRQPGRNTIYF.